This TCR beta chain was profiled in a study of T cell responses to AZD1222 COVID-19 vaccine. From germline, CDR1 is GTSNPN and CDR2 SVGIG (reference sequence). Trimming removed 1 base from V and 1 base from J, with 7 bases in between. The CDR3 sequence is 14 residues long. Sequenced by immunoSEQ multiplex PCR; TCRdb stores in-frame clones only, minus some. This table holds tens of thousands of clones, 80% to 90% found once. Study-level findings and limits: Among vaccine-associated CD4 TCRs, coverage spanned spike, with dominance at 160-218 and 743-854. A mostly white British donor set with more females was recruited, and clonal diversity was possibly underestimated. Nearly half of spike-specific TCRs reportedly target variant regions that are unmutated in the B.1.351 and B.1.1.7 variants.

As regards this clone: Antigen specificity is unknown.

This chain joins TRBV30 and TRBJ2-2, with no clear D. Sequenced here: peripheral blood, sampled 28 days after the second AZD1222 dose. The TCR originated in an adult who received the AZD1222 COVID-19 vaccine. This CDR3 is CAWSATMNTGELFF. The CDR3 nucleotides read TGTGCCTGGAGTGCCACCATGAACACCGGGGAGCTGTTTTTT.